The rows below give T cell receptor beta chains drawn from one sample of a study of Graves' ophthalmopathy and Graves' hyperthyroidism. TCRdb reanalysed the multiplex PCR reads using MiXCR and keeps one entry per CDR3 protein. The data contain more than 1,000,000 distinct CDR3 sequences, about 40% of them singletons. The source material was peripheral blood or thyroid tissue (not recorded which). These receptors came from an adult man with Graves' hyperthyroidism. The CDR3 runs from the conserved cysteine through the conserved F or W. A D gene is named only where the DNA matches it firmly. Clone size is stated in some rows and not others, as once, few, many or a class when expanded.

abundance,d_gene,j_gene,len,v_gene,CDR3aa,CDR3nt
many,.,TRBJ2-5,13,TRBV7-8,CASSLYRSETQYF,TGTGCCAGCAGCTTATATCGGTCAGAGACCCAGTACTTC
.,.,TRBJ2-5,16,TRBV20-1,CSAGTGVVRGQETQYF,TGCAGTGCGGGGACGGGAGTGGTGCGGGGCCAAGAGACCCAGTACTTC
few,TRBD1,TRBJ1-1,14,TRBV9,CASSGPGQHTEAFF,TGTGCCAGCAGCGGACCGGGACAGCACACTGAAGCTTTCTTT
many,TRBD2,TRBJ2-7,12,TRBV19,CASRGEGLEQYF,TGTGCCAGTAGGGGGGAGGGCCTCGAGCAGTACTTC
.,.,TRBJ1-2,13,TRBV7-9,CASSSTGPAGYTF,TGTGCCAGCAGCTCAACAGGCCCAGCTGGCTACACCTTC
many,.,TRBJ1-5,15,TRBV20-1,CSASGGAYSNQPQHF,TGCAGTGCTAGTGGCGGGGCTTATAGCAATCAGCCCCAGCATTTT
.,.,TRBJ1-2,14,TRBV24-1,CATSDWGANYGYTF,TGTGCCACCAGTGATTGGGGGGCTAACTATGGCTACACCTTC
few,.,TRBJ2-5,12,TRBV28,CASKGPGGTQYF,TGTGCCAGCAAAGGTCCCGGGGGAACCCAGTACTTC
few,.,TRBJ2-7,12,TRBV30,CAWSGRAGEQYF,TGTGCCTGGAGCGGGAGAGCAGGCGAGCAGTACTTC
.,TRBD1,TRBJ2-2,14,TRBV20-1,CSARVTGDTGELFF,TGCAGTGCTAGAGTTACAGGGGACACCGGGGAGCTGTTTTTT
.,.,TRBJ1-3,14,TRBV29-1,CSVSHGGAGNTIYF,TGCAGCGTTAGCCATGGGGGAGCTGGAAACACCATATATTTT
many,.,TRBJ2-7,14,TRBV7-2,CASSLGAGKYEQYF,TGTGCCAGCAGCTTAGGGGCAGGGAAGTACGAGCAGTACTTC
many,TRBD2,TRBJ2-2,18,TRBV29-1,CSVEWASGRASDTGELFF,TGCAGCGTTGAATGGGCTAGCGGGAGGGCCTCGGACACCGGGGAGCTGTTTTTT
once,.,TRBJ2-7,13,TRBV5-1,CASSPGPHDEQYF,TGCGCCAGCAGCCCCGGACCCCACGACGAGCAGTACTTC
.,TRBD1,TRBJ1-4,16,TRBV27,CASSLVRTGLNEKLFF,TGTGCCAGCAGTTTGGTCCGGACAGGGCTTAATGAAAAACTGTTTTTT
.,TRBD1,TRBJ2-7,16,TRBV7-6,CASSSPTGGTLYEQYF,TGTGCCAGCAGCTCCCCAACAGGGGGGACCCTCTACGAGCAGTACTTC
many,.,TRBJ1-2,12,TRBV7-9,CASSLVEGGYTF,TGTGCCAGCAGCTTAGTAGAAGGTGGCTACACCTTC
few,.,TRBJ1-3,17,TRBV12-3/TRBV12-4,CASSLWPGGSFGNTIYF,TGTGCCAGCAGTTTATGGCCCGGGGGCTCATTCGGAAACACCATATATTTT
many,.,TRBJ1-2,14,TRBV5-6,CASSLAASNYGYTF,TGTGCCAGCAGCTTAGCAGCCTCAAACTATGGCTACACCTTC
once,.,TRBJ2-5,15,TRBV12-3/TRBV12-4,CASHRGGGRTETQYF,TGTGCTAGTCACCGCGGGGGCGGGAGAACGGAGACCCAGTACTTC
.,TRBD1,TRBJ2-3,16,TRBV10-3,CAISGKQGDTTDTQYF,TGTGCCATCAGCGGGAAACAGGGGGACACGACAGATACGCAGTATTTT
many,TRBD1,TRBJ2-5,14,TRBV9,CASSVSGQQETQYF,TGTGCCAGCAGCGTATCGGGACAGCAAGAGACCCAGTACTTC
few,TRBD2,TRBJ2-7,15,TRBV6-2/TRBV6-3,CASSYSISGAYEQYF,TGTGCCAGCAGTTACTCGATTAGCGGGGCCTACGAGCAGTACTTC
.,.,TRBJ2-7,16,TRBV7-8,CASSLFTGDRSYEQYF,TGTGCCAGCAGCTTATTTACGGGGGATCGCTCCTACGAGCAGTACTTC
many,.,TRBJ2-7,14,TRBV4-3,CASSQDQASYEQYF,TGCGCCAGCAGCCAAGATCAGGCCAGCTACGAGCAGTACTTC
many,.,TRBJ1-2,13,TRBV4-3,CASSQEAGSGYTF,TGCGCCAGCAGCCAAGAAGCGGGGAGTGGCTACACCTTC
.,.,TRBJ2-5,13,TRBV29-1,CSVGPGTQETQYF,TGCAGCGTTGGACCCGGGACTCAAGAGACCCAGTACTTC
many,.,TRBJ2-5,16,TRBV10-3,CAISWSLSGPQETQYF,TGTGCCATCAGTTGGTCTCTAAGCGGGCCCCAAGAGACCCAGTACTTC
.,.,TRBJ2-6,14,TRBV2,CASSGSAWANVLTF,TGTGCCAGCAGTGGTTCGGCCTGGGCCAACGTCCTGACTTTC
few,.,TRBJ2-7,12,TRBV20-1,CSAQRDGYEQYF,TGCAGTGCCCAGAGGGACGGATACGAGCAGTACTTC
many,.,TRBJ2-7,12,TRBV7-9,CASSLSSYEQYF,TGTGCCAGCAGCCTGAGCTCCTACGAGCAGTACTTC
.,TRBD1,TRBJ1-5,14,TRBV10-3,CAISELRTGGYEHF,TGTGCCATCAGTGAGTTAAGGACAGGGGGCTACGAGCATTTT
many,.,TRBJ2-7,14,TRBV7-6,CASRRDGLAHEQYF,TGTGCCAGCAGACGGGACGGTCTTGCCCACGAGCAGTACTTC
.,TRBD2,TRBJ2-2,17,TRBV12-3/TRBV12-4,CASTLSPGTSGTGELFF,TGTGCCAGCACGCTCTCACCAGGGACTAGCGGGACCGGGGAGCTGTTTTTT
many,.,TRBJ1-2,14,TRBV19,CASSYPGIIYGYTF,TGTGCCAGTAGTTACCCTGGGATCATCTATGGCTACACCTTC
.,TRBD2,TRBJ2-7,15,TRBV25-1,CASSEYTSGSYEQYF,TGTGCCAGCAGTGAATATACTAGCGGATCCTACGAGCAGTACTTC
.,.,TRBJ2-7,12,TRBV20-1,CSTGTRAYEQYF,TGCAGTACCGGAACAAGAGCCTACGAGCAGTACTTC
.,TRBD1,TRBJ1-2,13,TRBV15,CATSRDQGVGYTF,TGTGCCACCAGCAGAGACCAGGGGGTTGGCTACACCTTC
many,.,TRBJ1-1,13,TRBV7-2,CASSLESRTEAFF,TGTGCCAGCAGCTTAGAAAGCCGAACTGAAGCTTTCTTT
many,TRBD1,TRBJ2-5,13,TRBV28,CASRTGGQETQYF,TGTGCCAGTAGGACAGGGGGCCAAGAGACCCAGTACTTC
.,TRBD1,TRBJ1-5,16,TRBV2,CASSVGTGDLNQPQHF,TGTGCCAGCAGTGTAGGGACAGGGGATCTCAATCAGCCCCAGCATTTT
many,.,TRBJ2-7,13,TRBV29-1,CSVVEGSSYEQYF,TGCAGCGTTGTTGAGGGTAGCTCCTACGAGCAGTACTTC
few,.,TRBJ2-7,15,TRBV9,CASSQEGQGNYEQYF,TGTGCCAGCAGCCAAGAGGGTCAGGGAAACTACGAGCAGTACTTC
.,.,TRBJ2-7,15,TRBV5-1,CASSLGEWSSYEQYF,TGCGCCAGCAGCTTGGGGGAGTGGAGCTCCTACGAGCAGTACTTC
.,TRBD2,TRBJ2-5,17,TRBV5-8,CASSLGKSGRARETQYF,TGTGCCAGCAGCTTGGGGAAGAGCGGGAGGGCCAGAGAGACCCAGTACTTC
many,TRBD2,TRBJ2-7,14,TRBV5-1,CASSIGTSGNEQYF,TGCGCCAGCAGCATAGGGACTAGCGGGAACGAGCAGTACTTC
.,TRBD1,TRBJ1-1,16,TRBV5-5,CASSFGGTGMNTEAFF,TGTGCCAGCAGCTTTGGAGGGACAGGGATGAACACTGAAGCTTTCTTT
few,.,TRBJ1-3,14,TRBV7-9,CASSLLGYGNTIYF,TGTGCCAGCAGCTTACTAGGGTATGGAAACACCATATATTTT
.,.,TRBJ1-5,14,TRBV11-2,CASMGDGVNQPQHF,TGTGCCAGCATGGGGGATGGGGTTAATCAGCCCCAGCATTTT
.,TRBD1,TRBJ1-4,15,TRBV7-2,CASSSAGGDGEKLFF,TGTGCCAGCAGCTCCGCAGGGGGCGATGGAGAAAAACTGTTTTTT
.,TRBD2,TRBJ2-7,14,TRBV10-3,CAISNERGVYEQYF,TGTGCCATCAGTAATGAGCGGGGGGTCTACGAGCAGTACTTC
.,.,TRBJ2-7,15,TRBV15,CATSINLQGTNEQYF,TGTGCCACCAGCATCAACCTGCAGGGAACGAACGAGCAGTACTTC
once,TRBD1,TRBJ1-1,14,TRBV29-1,CSVGSGTGGTEAFF,TGCAGCGTTGGAAGTGGGACAGGGGGAACTGAAGCTTTCTTT